This T cell receptor (beta chain) was identified in a study of blood T cell repertoires in COVID-19. This clone was seen a single time. With 2 bases removed from V and 2 bases from J, the gap between germline ends came to 13 bases. This CDR3 is built from 15 residues. The germline CDR1 and CDR2 sequences are SGHRS and YFSETQ. One Seattle source followed patients from active infection through their disease course. How the authors handled the data: Amplifying reference gene primers gave estimates of nucleated cell counts. Here immunoSEQ multiplex PCR was the method, and the copy in TCRdb shows in-frame clones only, minus some. From that table come the V and J calls and clone size; the DNA was used to work out D and trimming. Counted here are some 400,000 clones, more than 70% occurring once; the ten biggest clones make up 8.5% to 12%.

The sequencing input was peripheral blood. The chain carries TRBV5-1 and TRBJ2-5, with D possibly matching TRBD1 (6 bases). The TCR originated in a woman in her 30s with COVID-19, enrolled during active disease. The chain's CDR3 is CASSFSGTRQETQYF. For the CDR3, the DNA is TGCGCCAGCAGCTTTTCCGGGACAAGACAAGAGACCCAGTACTTC.